The 25 T cell receptor beta chains listed next were all sequenced from one sample in a study of cytomegalovirus exposure and HLA in healthy donors. Amplification used 60 Vbeta primers and 13 Jbeta primers. Sequencing used immunoSEQ multiplex PCR; TCRdb keeps in-frame clones, though not all of them. In the table there are under 35,000 clones, approximately 62% of which are singletons. Sequencing was performed on PBMCs. Receptors were obtained from a male donor in good health and CMV-seropositive.

This clone has a handful of counts. V gene TRBV4-1 combines with J gene TRBJ1-3; D uncertain. Germline V gives CDR1 MGHRA, CDR2 YSYEKL. V was clipped by 0 bases and J by 2 bases, with 5 bases between them. The CDR3 is 14 residues long. For the CDR3, the DNA is TGCGCCAGCAGCCAAGAATATCCTGGAAACACCATATATTTT. Translated, it gives CASSQEYPGNTIYF.

Only one count was recorded for this clone. The chain combines TRBV29-1 with TRBJ2-7, with D possibly TRBD2 on 6 matching bases. The CDR3 sequence is 11 residues long. Germline CDR1 is SQVTM and CDR2 is ANQGSEA. The V end was cut by 4 bases, the J end by 4 bases, with 8 bases between. Here the CDR3 reads CSVGGTYEQYF. CDR3 DNA sequence: TGCAGCGTTGGGGGGACTTACGAGCAGTACTTC.

A few counts support this clone. The rearrangement uses TRBV7-3 and TRBJ2-5, with D tentatively TRBD2 (7 bases). This CDR3 has 14 residues. The germline gives CDR1 SGHTA, CDR2 FQGTGA. V was clipped by 5 bases and J by 5 bases, with 15 bases between them. CDR3 in amino acids: CASSPSGGGETQYF. The CDR3 DNA sequence: TGTGCCAGCAGCCCTAGCGGAGGGGGGGAGACCCAGTACTTC.

CDR3 DNA sequence: TGTGCCAGCAGTTACCTGGGAGGGAGCGACACCGGGGAGCTGTTTTTT. It encodes CASSYLGGSDTGELFF. The chain has TRBV6-5 and TRBJ2-2; 7 bases are a match to TRBD2. This CDR3 is 16 amino acids long. The ends lost 2 bases at V and 3 bases at J; junction bases unmatched: 6. Germline V gene sequence: CDR1 MNHEY, CDR2 SVGAGI.

The rearrangement uses TRBV5-1 and TRBJ1-1; TRBD1 matches at 8 bases. Germline CDR1 is SGHRS and CDR2 is YFSETQ. This CDR3 has 13 residues. J was trimmed by 6 bases and V by 4 bases; bases with no gene match: 5. The CDR3 coding sequence is TGCGCCAGCAGCCCCGGACAGGGCTCTGAAGCTTTCTTT. This gives the protein CASSPGQGSEAFF.

The rearrangement links TRBV4-1 to TRBJ1-5; maybe TRBD1 (6 bases). Trimming removed 1 base from V and 9 bases from J, with 13 bases in between. Germline values: CDR1 MGHRA, CDR2 YSYEKL. CDR3 length equals 14 residues. As DNA, the CDR3 is TGCGCCAGCAGCCAAGTCAGGGGCGACTGGCCCCAGCATTTT. Its protein is CASSQVRGDWPQHF.

The chain couples TRBV13 to TRBJ2-7, with 7 bases aligning to TRBD1. This CDR3 has 14 amino acids. The germline CDR1 and CDR2 sequences are PRHDT and FYEKMQ (reference sequence). V lost 5 bases, J lost 7 bases, and 11 bases stayed unmatched. Here the CDR3 reads CASSHSAGGWEQYF. The CDR3 DNA sequence: TGTGCCAGCAGCCATTCCGCAGGGGGATGGGAGCAGTACTTC.

This clone was seen once. The chain links TRBV10-3 to TRBJ2-7; 7 bases are shared with TRBD2. This CDR3 is 17 amino acids long. V was clipped by 4 bases and J by 6 bases; unmatched bases: 18. Germline V lookup: CDR1 ENHRY, CDR2 SYGVKD. For the CDR3, the DNA is TGTGCCATCAGTGGAGACGCCTCTAGCGGTGAATGGGGCGAGCAGTACTTC. Its translation: CAISGDASSGEWGEQYF.

The rearrangement links TRBV20-1 to TRBJ1-1; D not certain. The V gene lost 3 bases and the J gene lost 4 bases, with 6 bases spanning the gap. The CDR3 length is 11 residues. Germline CDR1 reads DFQATT; CDR2 reads SNEGSKA (reference sequence). The CDR3 DNA follows: TGCAGTGCTAGGGGGAGCACTGAAGCTTTCTTT. It translates to CSARGSTEAFF.

This clone has just a few counts. The chain has TRBV28 and TRBJ1-4; tentative D call: TRBD1 (5 bases). Germline lookup yields CDR1 MDHEN and CDR2 SYDVKM. Trimming cost V 2 bases and J 8 bases, with 12 bases left between them. The CDR3 is 14 amino acids. This CDR3 reads CASSLGGDGEKLFF. In DNA, the CDR3 is TGTGCCAGCAGTTTAGGAGGGGACGGGGAAAAACTGTTTTTT.

In DNA form, the CDR3 reads TGTGCCAGCAGCTTAGTCGGGACAGGGGGGAACACTGAAGCTTTCTTT. Its translation: CASSLVGTGGNTEAFF. The gene calls are TRBV7-2 and TRBJ1-1; TRBD1 matches at 11 bases. The CDR3 is 16 residues long. The V segment lost 1 base and the J segment 1 base; nucleotides outside the gene matches: 2. Germline loops: CDR1 SGHTA, CDR2 FQGNSA.

This chain links TRBV19 with TRBJ1-5, with 9 nucleotides matching TRBD1. The CDR3 covers 14 residues. From germline, CDR1 is LNHDA and CDR2 SQIVND (reference sequence). J was trimmed by 5 bases and V by 3 bases; bases with no gene match: 2. The CDR3 protein is CASSIWTGDQPQHF. Written as DNA, the CDR3 is TGTGCCAGTAGTATCTGGACAGGGGATCAGCCCCAGCATTTT. The variable domain in full, completed from reference TRBV19 and TRBJ1-5, reads DGGITQSPKYLFRKEGQNVTLSCEQNLNHDAMYWYRQDPGQGLRLIYYSQIVNDFQKGDIAEGYSVSREKKESFPLTVTSAQKNPTAFYLCASSIWTGDQPQHFGDGTRLSIL.

The J gene is TRBJ2-7, the V gene TRBV2; 8 positions match TRBD2. Per the germline V gene, CDR1 is SNHLY and CDR2 is FYNNEI. The CDR3 sequence is 16 residues long. Germline trimming cut 4 bases from V and 0 bases from J; bases unmatched to any gene: 8. CDR3 DNA: TGTGCCAGCAGTGGCCATAGCGGGGTGAGCTCCTACGAGCAGTACTTC. Translating it yields CASSGHSGVSSYEQYF.

Only a few counts were recorded for this clone. The chain links TRBV10-3 to TRBJ2-1; TRBD2 is a possible D gene (7 bases). This CDR3 spans 14 amino acids. Germline V CDR1 and CDR2: ENHRY, SYGVKD. Between the trimmed V and J ends, which lost 10 bases and 6 bases, there was a span of 19 bases. CDR3 nucleotides: TGTGCCACCCAAGGAGGGGGGGGCGCCAATGAGCAGTTCTTC. This encodes CATQGGGGANEQFF.

V gene TRBV5-4 combines with J gene TRBJ1-3; perhaps TRBD1 as D (5 bases). The V end lost 4 bases, the J end lost 3 bases, and 14 bases lay between the germline ends. Germline assignment: CDR1 SGHNT and CDR2 YYREEE (reference sequence). The CDR3 is made up of 15 amino acids. The CDR3: CASSPGGVYGNTIYF. The CDR3, as DNA: TGTGCCAGCAGCCCGGGGGGGGTTTATGGAAACACCATATATTTT.

The V gene is TRBV5-1, the J gene TRBJ1-1, with 10 positions matching TRBD1. V shed 5 bases and J 0 bases; nucleotides not matched to a gene: 7. The germline CDR1 and CDR2 sequences are SGHRS and YFSETQ. This CDR3 is 16 amino acids long. The CDR3 DNA is TGCGCCAGCAGGTCGGGACAGGGGTACTTGAACACTGAAGCTTTCTTT. Amino acid sequence: CASRSGQGYLNTEAFF.

This chain connects TRBV5-6 to TRBJ1-2; perhaps TRBD1 as D (6 bases). CDR1 SGHDT and CDR2 YYEEEE come from the germline V gene. The CDR3 spans 14 residues. Deletions cut 1 base from V and 5 bases from J, with 12 bases between. CDR3 coding DNA: TGTGCCAGCAGCTTGACAGGGCGATCTTATGGCTACACCTTC. Translated, it gives CASSLTGRSYGYTF.

This clone occurred a few times. The CDR3 spells CASSAPGRGYNQPQHF. CDR3 coding DNA: TGTGCCAGCAGTGCCCCCGGCCGAGGGTACAATCAGCCCCAGCATTTT. This chain uses TRBV28 with TRBJ1-5; no firm D call. Germline V gene sequence: CDR1 MDHEN, CDR2 SYDVKM. The ends were cut back, 5 bases at V and 3 bases at J, with 17 bases in the middle. The CDR3 totals 16 residues.

The V gene is TRBV28, the J gene TRBJ2-5; D is perhaps TRBD2 (6 bases). There are 13 residues in the CDR3. The ends were cut back, 6 bases at V and 3 bases at J, with 11 bases in the middle. Germline V gene sequence: CDR1 MDHEN, CDR2 SYDVKM. The chain's CDR3 is CASSSGGEETQYF. The CDR3 region has the DNA TGTGCCAGCAGCTCCGGAGGGGAAGAGACCCAGTACTTC.

The chain combines TRBV15 with TRBJ2-6, with D maybe TRBD1 (6 bases). CDR1 is LNHNV, CDR2 YYDKDF, per germline (reference sequence). Trimming cost V 5 bases and J 0 bases, with 11 bases left between them. The CDR3 is made up of 16 amino acids. CDR3 amino acids: CATSPMDSSGANVLTF. CDR3 bases: TGTGCCACCAGCCCTATGGACAGCTCTGGGGCCAACGTCCTGACTTTC.

Worth noting for this clone: At one end the junction does not follow the germline gene, possibly because of a read error. This chain joins TRBV2 and TRBJ2-3, with 8 positions matching TRBD1. CDR3 length: 14 residues. Germline V gives CDR1 SNHLY, CDR2 FYNNEI. For the CDR3, the DNA is TGTGCCAGCTCAACTCAGGGGGCCGGGACAGAGGAGGATTTT. Amino acid sequence: CASSTQGAGTEEDF.

This chain connects TRBV6-5 to TRBJ2-2; weak D call: TRBD1 (8 bases). Trimming removed 0 bases at V and 6 bases at J, with 11 bases between. The germline CDR1 and CDR2 sequences are MNHEY and SVGAGI. The CDR3 runs to 15 residues. The DNA of the CDR3 is TGTGCCAGCAGTTACTCCACAGGGGGGGCCGGGGAGCTGTTTTTT. This codes for CASSYSTGGAGELFF.

The chain carries TRBV6-5 and TRBJ1-3; 7 bases are a match to TRBD1. The junction had 5 bases not matched to a gene; V was cut back by 5 bases and J by 4 bases. The CDR3 is 14 amino acids. The germline CDR1 and CDR2 sequences are MNHEY and SVGAGI. CDR3 loop: CASSLTGVGNTIYF. CDR3 DNA: TGTGCCAGCAGTCTAACAGGGGTGGGAAACACCATATATTTT.

The chain has TRBV7-3 and TRBJ2-1; 8 bases agree with TRBD2. The junction had 5 bases not matched to a gene; V was cut back by 5 bases and J by 5 bases. This CDR3 has 14 amino acids. From germline, CDR1 is SGHTA and CDR2 FQGTGA. The CDR3 is CASSETGLDNEQFF. The CDR3 region has the DNA TGTGCCAGCAGCGAAACGGGACTAGACAATGAGCAGTTCTTC.

J is TRBJ2-7 and V is TRBV5-1, with D tentatively TRBD2 (5 bases). CDR3 length: 14 residues. With 3 bases removed from V and 2 bases from J, the gap between germline ends came to 12 bases. CDR1 is SGHRS and CDR2 is YFSETQ in the germline V gene. CDR3 nucleotides: TGCGCCAGCAGCTCCCTGGACGGGGCCTACGAGCAGTACTTC. It specifies CASSSLDGAYEQYF.